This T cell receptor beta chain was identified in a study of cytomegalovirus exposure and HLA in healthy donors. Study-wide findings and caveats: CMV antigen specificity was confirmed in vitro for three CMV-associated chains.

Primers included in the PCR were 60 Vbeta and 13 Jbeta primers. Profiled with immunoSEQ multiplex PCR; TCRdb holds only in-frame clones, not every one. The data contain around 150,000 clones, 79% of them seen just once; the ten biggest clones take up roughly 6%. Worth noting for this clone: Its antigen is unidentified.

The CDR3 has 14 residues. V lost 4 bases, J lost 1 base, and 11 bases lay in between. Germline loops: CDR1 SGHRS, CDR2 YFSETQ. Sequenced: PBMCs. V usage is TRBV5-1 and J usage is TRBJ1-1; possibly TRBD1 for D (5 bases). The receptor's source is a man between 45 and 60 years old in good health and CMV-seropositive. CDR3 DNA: TGCGCCAGCAGCAGCTATGGGGCGAACACTGAAGCTTTCTTT. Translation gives CASSSYGANTEAFF.